This T cell receptor beta chain derives from a study of cytomegalovirus exposure and HLA in healthy donors. As regards this clone: A junction end diverges from the germline sequence, so it may reflect a read error.

PCR employed 60 Vbeta and 13 Jbeta primers. Assay used: immunoSEQ multiplex PCR; TCRdb lists only in-frame clones, some missing. The table lists more than 80,000 clones, under 85% of them singletons. This CDR3 is built from 15 residues. Germline values: CDR1 LNHDA, CDR2 SQIVND (reference sequence). The chain links TRBV19 to TRBJ1-1, with no clear D. The receptor was derived from a female donor in good health and CMV-seropositive. Sequences were obtained from PBMCs. The CDR3 bases are TGTGCTAGTAGTGTGAGACGGGAAATGAACACTGAAGCTTTCTTT. It specifies CASSVRREMNTEAFF.